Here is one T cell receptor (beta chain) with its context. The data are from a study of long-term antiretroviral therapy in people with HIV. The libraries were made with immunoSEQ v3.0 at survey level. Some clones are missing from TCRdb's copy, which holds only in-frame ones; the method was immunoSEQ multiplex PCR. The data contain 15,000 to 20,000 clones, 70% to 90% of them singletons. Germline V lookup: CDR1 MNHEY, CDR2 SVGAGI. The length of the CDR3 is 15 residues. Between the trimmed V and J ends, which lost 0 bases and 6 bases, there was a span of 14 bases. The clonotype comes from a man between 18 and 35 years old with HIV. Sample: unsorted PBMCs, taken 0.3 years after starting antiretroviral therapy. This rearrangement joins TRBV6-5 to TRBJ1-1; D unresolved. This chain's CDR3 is CASSYSSERKSEAFF. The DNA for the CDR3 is TGTGCCAGCAGTTACTCCTCGGAAAGGAAATCTGAAGCTTTCTTT.